This note documents a single T cell receptor beta chain sequence. The target of this receptor is not known. No much larger clone is present one base from it, and per-base qualities are unavailable. The data derive from a study of blood T cell repertoires in COVID-19 (dated by TCRdb to 2018 to 2020). For the study in its entirety: Collaborator samples came from the United States, Italy and Spain and covered acute and convalescent phases of COVID-19. The prospective study material was composed of cDNA or gDNA derived from T cells, B-cell-depleted T cells, or PBMCs. The dataset comprised deeply sampled blood TCRbeta repertoires from subjects exposed to, actively infected with, or recovered from COVID-19. The repertoires were made available in a free public database intended to serve as a resource for research on the immune response to SARS-CoV-2. Samples were obtained from the ongoing ImmuneRACE study (first 160 participants) and from 1,000 to 1,500 subjects provided by 6 global collaborators. A de-identified subject ID, COVID-19 status, age in years and sex were almost always included in the sample metadata. HLA class I and class II types, where available, came from metadata supplied by the sample provider rather than from assay-based typing. The full study reports these points: The quantity of clinical and demographic metadata differed by source and by participant and was supplied without curation.

TCRbeta CDR3 regions were amplified from genomic DNA using the immunoSEQ Assay, a bias-controlled multiplex PCR. The authors' pipeline ran thus. The number of nucleated cells in each sample was estimated by amplification of reference gene primers within the assay. To quantify the absolute abundance of each unique TCRbeta CDR3 rearrangement, sequence reads were collapsed and filtered. For each sample, productive Simpson clonality was calculated as the square root of Simpson's diversity index across productive rearrangements. TCRdb took this table from immuneACCESS and kept in-frame rearrangements with V and J called. Such tables lack part of the clones; where checked against another copy, unresolved V genes explain under half of the gap, and the rest is unexplained. The V and J calls and the clone size are those of that table, but D and trimming were determined from the DNA. The sample data list a few hundred thousand clones, and approximately 88% of these were observed just once. Clones ranked in the top ten supply 10% of the sample.

At one collaborating source in Seattle, patients were enrolled during active infection and were followed longitudinally through the course of disease. Collaborating institutions collected whole blood in K2EDTA tubes following their own protocols. For TCRbeta analysis, collaborator samples were shipped as frozen whole blood, as isolated PBMCs, or as DNA extracted from either sample type. The CDR3 starts with the cysteine, ends with the phenylalanine, and has 16 residues. Of the read, only the CDR3 DNA is kept; its 48 bases are in frame from base 1. Here V drops 2 bases and J drops 4 bases, and the junction holds 6 bases not matched to any gene. As encoded in the germline V gene (reference sequence), CDR1 is SGHKS while CDR2 is YYEKEE.

This TCR was recovered from a woman in her seventies with COVID-19, enrolled during active disease. Specimen: peripheral blood. Recombination linked TRBV5-5 to TRBJ1-3; 10 central bases correspond to TRBD1. The encoded CDR3 is CASSFDRGRGGNTIYF. The nucleotides read TGTGCCAGCAGCTTCGACAGGGGGCGCGGGGGAAACACCATATATTTT.